These 8 T cell receptor beta chains were all obtained from the same sample, sequenced in a study of blood T cell repertoires in COVID-19. Assay: immunoSEQ multiplex PCR; the TCRdb copy retains only in-frame clones and omits some. The sample includes approximately 170,000 clones, 80% of them seen just once. Sample: PBMCs or T cells enriched from blood (not recorded which). The receptors come from a man between 40 and 49 years old who had recovered from COVID-19.

V usage is TRBV13 and J usage is TRBJ1-1, with 8 bases identical to TRBD1. The germline V gene encodes CDR1 PRHDT and CDR2 FYEKMQ (reference sequence). The CDR3 sequence is 14 residues long. With 5 bases clipped from V and 1 base from J, the junction kept 3 bases outside the gene matches. The CDR3 region is CASSGDRRNTEAFF. CDR3 nucleotide sequence: TGTGCCAGCAGCGGGGACAGGCGGAACACTGAAGCTTTCTTT. The full variable domain, in which reference TRBV13 and TRBJ1-1 provide the parts outside the CDR3, is AAGVIQSPRHLIKEKRETATLKCYPIPRHDTVYWYQQGPGQDPQFLISFYEKMQSDKGSIPDRFSAQQFSDYHSELNMSSLELGDSALYFCASSGDRRNTEAFFGQGTRLTVV.

The chain combines TRBV5-1 with TRBJ2-1; D is perhaps TRBD2 (6 bases). The germline V and J ends were trimmed by 0 bases and 5 bases, with 18 bases remaining between them. Germline V gene data show CDR1 as SGHRS and CDR2 as YFSETQ. The CDR3 is 17 amino acids. CDR3 sequence: CASSLVDGSGLNNEQFF. In DNA, the CDR3 is TGCGCCAGCAGCTTGGTGGATGGTAGCGGCCTAAACAATGAGCAGTTCTTC. Filled out from reference TRBV5-1 and TRBJ2-1, the complete variable domain reads KAGVTQTPRYLIKTRGQQVTLSCSPISGHRSVSWYQQTPGQGLQFLFEYFSETQRNKGNFPGRFSGRQFSNSRSEMNVSTLELGDSALYLCASSLVDGSGLNNEQFFGPGTRLTVL.

This clone was seen more than once but under ten times. The genes are TRBV24-1 and TRBJ2-2, with TRBD1 matching 7 bases. Germline trimming cut 12 bases from V and 2 bases from J; bases unmatched to any gene: 5. Looked up from germline, CDR1 is KGHDR and CDR2 is SFDVKD. The CDR3 has 13 amino acids. The CDR3 protein is CASGTANTGELFF. The CDR3 DNA follows: TGTGCCTCCGGGACAGCTAACACCGGGGAGCTGTTTTTT.

In nucleotides, the CDR3 is TGTGCCAGCAGCTTGTTCACAGGATGGGGTGGCACTGAAGCTTTCTTT. Translated, it gives CASSLFTGWGGTEAFF. V is TRBV11-2 and J is TRBJ1-1, with TRBD1 as a possible D gene (5 bases). V was shortened by 3 bases and J by 4 bases, with 18 bases between the two germline ends. Germline values: CDR1 SGHAT, CDR2 FQNNGV. The CDR3 consists of 16 residues.

V and J are TRBV27 and TRBJ1-2; D gene ambiguous. Germline values: CDR1 MNHEY, CDR2 SMNVEV (reference sequence). The CDR3 totals 14 residues. With 9 bases removed from V and 0 bases from J, the gap between germline ends came to 14 bases. CDR3 protein: CASGGHGTNYGYTF. The CDR3 nucleotides read TGTGCCAGTGGAGGCCACGGAACTAACTATGGCTACACCTTC.

CDR3 bases: TGTGCCAGTAGTATGCTAGCAGATCAGCCCCAGCATTTT. Translated: CASSMLADQPQHF. The chain recombines TRBV19 with TRBJ1-5, with D uncertain. Trimming took 3 bases from V and 5 from J, leaving 8 bases between them. Germline-derived CDR1 and CDR2 are LNHDA and SQIVND (reference sequence). This CDR3 spans 13 amino acids.

This chain joins TRBV27 and TRBJ2-3, with 7 bases aligning to TRBD2. This CDR3 is built from 15 residues. The germline CDR1 and CDR2 sequences are MNHEY and SMNVEV (reference sequence). Trimming cost V 6 bases and J 4 bases; bases outside gene matches: 10. The CDR3 nucleotides read TGTGCCAGCAGAGCGGGAATGTGGGAGCCAGATACGCAGTATTTT. Translating it yields CASRAGMWEPDTQYF.

The chain joins TRBV9 to TRBJ1-6, with TRBD1 as a possible D gene (6 bases). This CDR3 is 18 amino acids long. V was trimmed by 0 bases and J by 10 bases, leaving 23 bases between them. Per the germline V gene, CDR1 is SGDLS and CDR2 is YYNGEE. DNA for the CDR3: TGTGCCAGCAGCGTAGATAGTGGCAGGGGCGCCAGTGGGTCACCCCTCCACTTT. The encoded protein is CASSVDSGRGASGSPLHF.